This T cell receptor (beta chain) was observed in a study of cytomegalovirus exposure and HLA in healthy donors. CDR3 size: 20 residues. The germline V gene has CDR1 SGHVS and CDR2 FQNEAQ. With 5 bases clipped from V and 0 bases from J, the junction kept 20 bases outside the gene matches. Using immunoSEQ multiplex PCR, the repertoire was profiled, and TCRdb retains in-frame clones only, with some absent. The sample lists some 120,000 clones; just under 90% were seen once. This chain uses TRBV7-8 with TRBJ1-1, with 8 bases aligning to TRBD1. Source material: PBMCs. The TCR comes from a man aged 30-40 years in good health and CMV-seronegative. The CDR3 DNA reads TGTGCCAGCAGCGCGATACTGATTCCGGGACAGGCCTACATGAACACTGAAGCTTTCTTT. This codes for CASSAILIPGQAYMNTEAFF.